The 4 T cell receptor beta chains below were found in one sample sequenced in a study. Using its own MiXCR run on the 5' RACE reads, TCRdb lists one record per CDR3 protein. Found here are 20,000 to 25,000 distinct CDR3 sequences, 30% of them singletons; the top ten hold about 2.4%. Sequenced sample: tumor-infiltrating naive CD4+ T cells sorted from the breast tumor. Specified subset: naive CD4+ T cells, CD4+CD45RA+CD25-. The receptors stem from a female donor with breast cancer.

This clonotype has just a few counts. The genes are TRBV12-3 or TRBV12-4 and TRBJ1-6; possible D gene TRBD1, 5 bases. The V end lost 6 bases, the J end lost 4 bases, and 7 bases lay between the germline ends. The CDR3 runs 13 residues. The CDR3 DNA follows: TGTGCCAGCAGCCCAGGGTATAATTCACCCCTCCACTTT. This encodes CASSPGYNSPLHF.

The chain has TRBV30 and TRBJ1-1, with a possible D match to TRBD1 (5 bases). Per germline, CDR1 GTSNPN and CDR2 SVGIG (reference sequence). V was pared by 1 base and J by 1 base, with 7 bases between. The CDR3 contains 13 residues. This CDR3 reads CAWSAGGNTEAFF. In DNA, the CDR3 is TGTGCCTGGAGTGCCGGGGGGAACACTGAAGCTTTCTTT.

On this clonotype: This may be a read error, as it is one base from a much larger clone. The chain carries TRBV2 and TRBJ1-5; a possible D gene is TRBD1 (5 bases). The CDR3 is 13 amino acids. The V gene's germline CDR1 is SNHLY and CDR2 FYNNEI. The CDR3 sequence is CDSRRDGNQPQHF. CDR3 DNA: TGTGACAGCAGGAGGGACGGCAATCAGCCCCAGCATTTT. The full variable domain, its missing parts supplied by reference TRBV2 and TRBJ1-5, is EPEVTQTPSHQVTQMGQEVILRCVPISNHLYFYWYRQILGQKVEFLVSFYNNEISEKSEIFDDQFSVERPDGSNFTLKIRSTKLEDSAMYFCDSRRDGNQPQHFGDGTRLSIL.

This clonotype is deemed medium-sized. The rearrangement joins TRBV29-1 to TRBJ2-1, with 9 bases matching TRBD1. The CDR3 has 14 amino acids. Germline V gene lookup returns CDR1 SQVTM and CDR2 ANQGSEA. After removal of 6 bases from V and 9 bases from J, the junction contained 12 bases not matched to a gene. CDR3 region: CSVAYDRGFSEQFF. Here the CDR3 DNA reads TGCAGCGTCGCCTACGACAGGGGGTTCAGTGAGCAGTTCTTC.